The 28 T cell receptor beta chains below were found in one sample sequenced in a study of cytomegalovirus exposure and HLA in healthy donors. Primers included in the PCR were 60 Vbeta and 13 Jbeta primers. Data came from immunoSEQ multiplex PCR; TCRdb stores just in-frame clones and leaves some out. The table shows over 85,000 clones, with around 83% occurring only once. Sequencing was performed on PBMCs. All receptors derive from a woman aged 60-75 years in good health and CMV-seropositive.

The chain links TRBV7-2 to TRBJ2-5; D may be TRBD2 (5 bases). CDR1 is SGHTA and CDR2 is FQGNSA in the germline V gene. The CDR3 runs 13 residues. The V gene lost 0 bases and the J gene lost 9 bases, with 11 bases spanning the gap. In nucleotides, the CDR3 is TGTGCCAGCAGCTTAGCTGCCGCGGGTTCCCAGTACTTC. Translation gives CASSLAAAGSQYF.

This rearrangement joins TRBV5-1 to TRBJ2-3; D is possibly TRBD2 (6 bases). The V gene's germline CDR1 is SGHRS and CDR2 YFSETQ. V lost 4 bases and J lost 4, with 13 bases in between. CDR3 size: 14 residues. The CDR3 region is CASSPGASSDTQYF. The CDR3 DNA is TGCGCCAGCAGCCCGGGAGCTAGCTCAGATACGCAGTATTTT.

This chain uses TRBV7-9 with TRBJ2-3; maybe TRBD2 (6 bases). CDR3 size: 15 residues. The germline V gene encodes CDR1 SEHNR and CDR2 FQNEAQ (reference sequence). V lost 5 bases to trimming and J lost 6 bases, with 18 bases between them. For the CDR3, the DNA is TGTGCCAGCAGCCGCCTCGGGCGGGGACGGGATACGCAGTATTTT. Protein sequence: CASSRLGRGRDTQYF.

The V and J genes are TRBV6-1 and TRBJ1-5, with 8 bases aligning to TRBD1. The V gene end was trimmed by 6 bases and the J gene end by 3 bases; junction bases not matched to a gene: 1. This CDR3 spans 13 amino acids. The germline V gene has CDR1 MNHNS and CDR2 SASEGT. CDR3 amino acids: CASSQGANQPQHF. Written as DNA, the CDR3 is TGTGCCAGCAGCCAGGGGGCCAATCAGCCCCAGCATTTT.

Written as DNA, the CDR3 is TGTGCCAGCAGTAATCCGACTAGCGGGGGGGAGACCCAGTACTTC. This translates into CASSNPTSGGETQYF. This chain links TRBV6-5 with TRBJ2-5; 13 bases are a match to TRBD2. CDR1 MNHEY and CDR2 SVGAGI come from the germline V gene. CDR3 size: 15 residues. The ends lost 5 bases at V and 5 bases at J; junction bases unmatched: 5.

This clone was recorded only once. The chain combines TRBV12-1 with TRBJ2-1; the table's D call TRBD2 went unverified against the DNA. TRBV12-1 is assigned pseudogene status. The CDR3 is made up of 16 amino acids. CDR3 nucleotide sequence: TGTGCCAGCAGCGGCCCTAGCGGGAGTGTCACGAATGAGCAGTTCTTC. Its translation is CASSGPSGSVTNEQFF.

This clone was seen a single time. V gene TRBV9 combines with J gene TRBJ2-7; TRBD2 is a possible D gene (6 bases). Trimming cost V 3 bases and J 3 bases, with 13 bases left between them. Germline CDR1 and CDR2: SGDLS and YYNGEE. The CDR3 spans 14 residues. The CDR3 DNA is TGTGCCAGCAGCGCGTACGGACTACACTACGAGCAGTACTTC. Translated, it gives CASSAYGLHYEQYF. Combining the CDR3 with reference TRBV9 and TRBJ2-7 gives the whole variable domain DSGVTQTPKHLITATGQRVTLRCSPRSGDLSVYWYQQSLDQGLQFLIQYYNGEERAKGNILERFSAQQFPDLHSELNLSSLELGDSALYFCASSAYGLHYEQYFGPGTRLTVT.

V usage is TRBV7-8 and J usage is TRBJ1-2; 8 bases map to TRBD1. V shed 5 bases and J 8 bases; nucleotides not matched to a gene: 7. Per the germline V gene, CDR1 is SGHVS and CDR2 is FQNEAQ. The CDR3 contains 13 residues. In nucleotides, the CDR3 is TGTGCCAGCAGCCCCGTCAGGGGGCGAGGCTACACCTTC. Translated: CASSPVRGRGYTF.

This clone appeared a single time. This rearrangement joins TRBV4-2 to TRBJ2-5; 11 bases are shared with TRBD2. The CDR3 contains 15 residues. J gave up 2 bases and V 3 bases, and 2 bases lay outside the gene matches. The germline V gene encodes CDR1 LGHNA and CDR2 YNFKEQ. The CDR3 DNA sequence: TGTGCCAGCAGCCAGGGACTAGCGGTTCAAGAGACCCAGTACTTC. This sequence encodes CASSQGLAVQETQYF.

The chain uses TRBV7-3 and TRBJ2-5; D call uncertain. Trimming removed 2 bases at V and 3 bases at J, with 7 bases between. The V gene's germline CDR1 is SGHTA and CDR2 FQGTGA. The CDR3 has 13 residues. CDR3 residues: CASSLEQKETQYF. The CDR3 coding sequence is TGTGCCAGCAGCTTAGAGCAAAAAGAGACCCAGTACTTC.

The CDR3 region is CASSRGQNTEAFF. As DNA, the CDR3 is TGCGCCAGCAGCCGAGGACAGAACACTGAAGCTTTCTTT. The chain employs TRBV5-1 and TRBJ1-1, with D tentatively TRBD1 (5 bases). The length of the CDR3 is 13 residues. The ends were cut back, 4 bases at V and 1 base at J, with 8 bases in the middle. The germline CDR1 and CDR2 sequences are SGHRS and YFSETQ.

The rearrangement uses TRBV11-3 and TRBJ2-1, with D possibly being TRBD2 (5 bases). Germline V gene lookup returns CDR1 SGHNT and CDR2 YENEEA. The CDR3 totals 13 residues. V was trimmed by 2 bases and J by 5 bases, leaving 7 bases between them. CDR3 in amino acids: CASSLYGNNEQFF. CDR3 DNA sequence: TGTGCCAGCAGCTTATACGGGAACAATGAGCAGTTCTTC.

This chain joins TRBV10-3 and TRBJ1-5; the D gene is possibly TRBD1 (5 bases). The CDR3 covers 18 residues. From germline, CDR1 is ENHRY and CDR2 SYGVKD. With 0 bases removed from V and 5 bases from J, the gap between germline ends came to 20 bases. CDR3 coding DNA: TGTGCCATCAGTGAGTCGGAGGATAATGGAGGGGTTGATCAGCCCCAGCATTTT. Residues: CAISESEDNGGVDQPQHF.

This rearrangement joins TRBV9 to TRBJ1-2; D is unclear. Looked up from germline, CDR1 is SGDLS and CDR2 is YYNGEE. The CDR3 length is 16 residues. V lost 3 bases and J lost 0, with 15 bases in between. DNA for the CDR3: TGTGCCAGCAGCGCCGGTTCACCGGGAGCTAACTATGGCTACACCTTC. It encodes CASSAGSPGANYGYTF.

The chain joins TRBV28 to TRBJ2-5; the match to TRBD2 covers 10 bases. TRBJ2-7 explains the end of the DNA better; the J call may be wrong. The CDR3 has 16 amino acids. Germline values: CDR1 MDHEN, CDR2 SYDVKM. The CDR3 region has the DNA TGTGCCAGCAGTGCTGCTAGCGGGAGTTCGTTGCACGAGCAGTACTTC. Its translation is CASSAASGSSLHEQYF.

The chain combines TRBV19 with TRBJ2-3, with TRBD2 as a possible D gene (6 bases). The V gene lost 3 bases and the J gene lost 2 bases, with 15 bases spanning the gap. The germline gives CDR1 LNHDA, CDR2 SQIVND (reference sequence). The length of the CDR3 is 16 residues. CDR3 loop: CASSMARDWNTDTQYF. CDR3 nucleotides: TGTGCCAGTAGTATGGCCCGGGACTGGAACACAGATACGCAGTATTTT.

This chain connects TRBV5-1 to TRBJ2-5, with a tentative D call TRBD1 (5 bases). V lost 0 bases to trimming and J lost 3 bases, with 12 bases between them. The CDR3 runs 15 residues. CDR1 SGHRS and CDR2 YFSETQ come from the germline V gene. The CDR3 spells CASSLVGRAEETQYF. CDR3 sequence (DNA): TGCGCCAGCAGCTTGGTGGGCAGGGCCGAAGAGACCCAGTACTTC.

The J gene is TRBJ2-5, the V gene TRBV7-3, with TRBD2 matching over 11 bases. Trimming cost V 4 bases and J 11 bases; bases outside gene matches: 9. CDR1 is SGHTA, CDR2 FQGTGA, per germline. CDR3 length equals 14 residues. The CDR3 bases are TGTGCCAGCAGCTCAGGACTAGCGGGCGCCGATCAGTACTTC. This encodes CASSSGLAGADQYF.

The sample holds many counts of this clone. The chain uses TRBV30 and TRBJ2-7; perhaps TRBD2 as D (5 bases). The CDR3 loop spans 13 amino acids. Germline CDR1 is GTSNPN and CDR2 is SVGIG (reference sequence). Trimming removed 7 bases from V and 6 bases from J, with 19 bases in between. CDR3 sequence: CASQEGGSREQYF. CDR3 DNA: TGTGCCTCCCAAGAGGGTGGGTCGCGCGAGCAGTACTTC.

CDR3 loop: CASSAGNSYEQYF. The DNA for the CDR3 is TGTGCCAGCAGTGCCGGGAACTCCTACGAGCAGTACTTC. V usage is TRBV6-6 and J usage is TRBJ2-7; tentatively, D is TRBD2 (5 bases). Per the germline V gene, CDR1 is MNHNY and CDR2 is SVGAGI (reference sequence). V was cut by 5 bases and J by 0 bases, with 8 bases left in between. The CDR3 is 13 residues long.

This clone was picked up a small number of times. The CDR3: CASIAGLFPGTEAFF. The CDR3 coding sequence is TGTGCCAGCATAGCAGGGTTATTCCCCGGCACTGAAGCTTTCTTT. V and J are TRBV2 and TRBJ1-1; TRBD1 is a possible D gene (5 bases). This CDR3 region has 15 residues. Trimming shortened V by 7 bases and J by 4 bases, and 19 bases separated the two germline ends. Germline V lookup: CDR1 SNHLY, CDR2 FYNNEI.

The chain carries TRBV10-3 and TRBJ2-1, with D uncertain. Trimming pared 1 base from V and 2 bases from J, leaving 12 bases between. CDR1 and CDR2 from the germline V gene are ENHRY and SYGVKD. The CDR3 extends over 16 amino acids. The CDR3 sequence: CAISELLISTYNEQFF. DNA for the CDR3: TGTGCCATCAGTGAGTTGCTTATTAGCACCTACAATGAGCAGTTCTTC.

The genes are TRBV6-5 and TRBJ2-3, with TRBD2 as a possible D gene (5 bases). The CDR3 covers 13 residues. V was cut by 4 bases and J by 8 bases, with 13 bases left in between. Germline CDR1 MNHEY, CDR2 SVGAGI. CDR3 coding DNA: TGTGCCAGCAGTTTCGGACTCTTAACTACGCAGTATTTT. Protein sequence: CASSFGLLTTQYF.

V usage is TRBV28 and J usage is TRBJ2-6; TRBD1 agrees at 8 bases. V shed 3 bases and J 0 bases; nucleotides not matched to a gene: 7. This CDR3 is built from 18 residues. The germline V gene has CDR1 MDHEN and CDR2 SYDVKM. CDR3 sequence: CASSFFDQGASGANVLTF. For the CDR3, the DNA is TGTGCCAGCAGTTTCTTTGACCAGGGGGCCTCTGGGGCCAACGTCCTGACTTTC. The whole variable domain, filled in from reference TRBV28 and TRBJ2-6, reads DVKVTQSSRYLVKRTGEKVFLECVQDMDHENMFWYRQDPGLGLRLIYFSYDVKMKEKGDIPEGYSVSREKKERFSLILESASTNQTSMYLCASSFFDQGASGANVLTFGAGSRLTVL.

The rearrangement joins TRBV9 to TRBJ2-7; 8 nucleotides match TRBD2. This CDR3 is built from 15 residues. Per germline, CDR1 SGDLS and CDR2 YYNGEE. Trimming cost V 1 base and J 3 bases; bases outside gene matches: 6. Written as DNA, the CDR3 is TGTGCCAGCAGCGTACAAGCGGGAGAATACTACGAGCAGTACTTC. This sequence encodes CASSVQAGEYYEQYF.

V is TRBV13 and J is TRBJ2-7, with D maybe TRBD2 (5 bases). Per the germline V gene, CDR1 is PRHDT and CDR2 is FYEKMQ (reference sequence). The ends were cut back, 4 bases at V and 6 bases at J, with 10 bases in the middle. The CDR3 consists of 12 residues. Here the CDR3 DNA reads TGTGCCAGCAGCTCAACTAGGAGCGAGCAGTACTTC. It codes for CASSSTRSEQYF.

The chain employs TRBV7-2 and TRBJ2-1; perhaps TRBD1 as D (6 bases). Trimming took 4 bases from V and 14 from J, leaving 12 bases between them. This CDR3 has 11 residues. Germline V lookup: CDR1 SGHTA, CDR2 FQGNSA. DNA of the CDR3: TGTGCCAGCAGCTCACAGGGAGTGGAGTTCTTC. Encoded protein: CASSSQGVEFF. Combining the CDR3 with reference TRBV7-2 and TRBJ2-1 gives the whole variable domain GAGVSQSPSNKVTEKGKDVELRCDPISGHTALYWYRQSLGQGLEFLIYFQGNSAPDKSGLPSDRFSAERTGGSVSTLTIQRTQQEDSAVYLCASSSQGVEFFGPGTRLTVL.

J is TRBJ2-1 and V is TRBV4-1; tentatively, D is TRBD2 (5 bases). Germline CDR1 and CDR2: MGHRA and YSYEKL. The CDR3 sequence is 16 residues long. Trimming stripped 4 bases from V and 4 bases from J, with 17 bases between. CDR3 bases: TGCGCCAGCAGCCGGAGAGGGTTGGCGAAATACAATGAGCAGTTCTTC. Translating it yields CASSRRGLAKYNEQFF.